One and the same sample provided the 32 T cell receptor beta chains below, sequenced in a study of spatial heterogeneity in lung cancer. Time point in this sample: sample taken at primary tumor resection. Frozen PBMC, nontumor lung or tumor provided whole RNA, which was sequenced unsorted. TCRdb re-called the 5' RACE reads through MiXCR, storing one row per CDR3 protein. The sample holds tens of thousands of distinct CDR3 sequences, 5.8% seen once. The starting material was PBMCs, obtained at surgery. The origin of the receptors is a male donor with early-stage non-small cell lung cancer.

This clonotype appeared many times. CDR3 sequence reads: CASRNSGGEKTQYF. The CDR3 DNA reads as TGCGCCAGCAGGAATAGCGGGGGGGAGAAGACCCAGTACTTC. The chain joins TRBV5-1 to TRBJ2-5; the match to TRBD2 covers 11 bases. This CDR3 has 14 residues. V lost 5 bases, J lost 6 bases, and 6 bases stayed unmatched. CDR1 is SGHRS, CDR2 YFSETQ, per germline.

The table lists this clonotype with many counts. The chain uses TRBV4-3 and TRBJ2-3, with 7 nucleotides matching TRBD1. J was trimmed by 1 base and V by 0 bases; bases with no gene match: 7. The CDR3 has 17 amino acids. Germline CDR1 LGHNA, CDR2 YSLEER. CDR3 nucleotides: TGCGCCAGCAGCCAAGATATAACAGGGGCCCGCACAGATACGCAGTATTTT. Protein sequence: CASSQDITGARTDTQYF.

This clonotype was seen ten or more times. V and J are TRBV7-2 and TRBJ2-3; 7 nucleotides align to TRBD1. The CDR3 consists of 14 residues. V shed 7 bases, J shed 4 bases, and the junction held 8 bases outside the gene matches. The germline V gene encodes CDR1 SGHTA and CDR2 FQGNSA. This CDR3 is CASTHRGGPDTQYF. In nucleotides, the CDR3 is TGTGCCAGCACCCACAGGGGTGGCCCAGATACGCAGTATTTT.

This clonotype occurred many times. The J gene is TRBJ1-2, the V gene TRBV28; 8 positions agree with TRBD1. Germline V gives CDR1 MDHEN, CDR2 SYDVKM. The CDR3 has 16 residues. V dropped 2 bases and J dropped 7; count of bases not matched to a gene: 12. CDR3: CASSLIQGALSGGYTF. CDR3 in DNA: TGTGCCAGCAGTTTAATCCAGGGGGCCCTTAGTGGTGGCTACACCTTC.

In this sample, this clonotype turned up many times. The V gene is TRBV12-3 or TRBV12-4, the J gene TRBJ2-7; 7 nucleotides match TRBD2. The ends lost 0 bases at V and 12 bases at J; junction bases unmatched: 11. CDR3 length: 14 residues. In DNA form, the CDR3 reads TGTGCCAGCAGTTTAGCGCTCAAAGCGGGGTTGAGGTACTTC. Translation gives CASSLALKAGLRYF.

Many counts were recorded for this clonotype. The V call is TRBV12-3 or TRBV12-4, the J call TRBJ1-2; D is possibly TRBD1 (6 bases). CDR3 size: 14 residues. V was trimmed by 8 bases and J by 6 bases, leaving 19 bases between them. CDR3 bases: TGTGCCAGCGGAACCCTCACAGGGCTCAATGGCTACACCTTC. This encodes CASGTLTGLNGYTF.

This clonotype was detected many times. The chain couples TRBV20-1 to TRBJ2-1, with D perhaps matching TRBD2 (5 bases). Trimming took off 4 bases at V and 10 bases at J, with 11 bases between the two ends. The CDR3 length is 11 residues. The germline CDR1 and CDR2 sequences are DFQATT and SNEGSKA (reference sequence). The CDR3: CSANEGYEQFF. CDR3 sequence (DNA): TGCAGTGCTAACGAGGGATACGAGCAGTTCTTC.

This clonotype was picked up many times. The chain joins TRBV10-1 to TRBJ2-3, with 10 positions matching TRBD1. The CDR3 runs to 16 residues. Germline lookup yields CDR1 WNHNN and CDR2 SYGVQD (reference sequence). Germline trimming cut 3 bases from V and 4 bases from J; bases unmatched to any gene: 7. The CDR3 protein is CASSDKGQGYADTQYF. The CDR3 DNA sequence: TGCGCCAGCAGTGATAAGGGACAGGGGTACGCAGATACGCAGTATTTT.

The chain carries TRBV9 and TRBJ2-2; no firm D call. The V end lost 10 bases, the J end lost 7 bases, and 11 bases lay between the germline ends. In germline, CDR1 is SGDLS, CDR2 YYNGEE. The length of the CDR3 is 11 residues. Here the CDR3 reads CAPPWNGELFF. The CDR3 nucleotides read TGTGCCCCTCCCTGGAACGGGGAGCTGTTTTTT.

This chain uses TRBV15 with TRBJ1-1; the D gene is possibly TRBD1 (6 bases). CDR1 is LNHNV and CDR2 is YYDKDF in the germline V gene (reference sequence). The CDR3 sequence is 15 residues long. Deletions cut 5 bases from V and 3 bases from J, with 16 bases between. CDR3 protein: CATSSLYREDTEAFF. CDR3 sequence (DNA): TGTGCCACCAGCTCCCTATACAGGGAGGACACTGAAGCTTTCTTT.

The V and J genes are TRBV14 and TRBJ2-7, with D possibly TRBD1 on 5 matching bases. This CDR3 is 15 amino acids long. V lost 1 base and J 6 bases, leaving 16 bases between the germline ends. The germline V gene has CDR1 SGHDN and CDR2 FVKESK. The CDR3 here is CASSQGPPQGFEQYF. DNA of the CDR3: TGTGCCAGCAGCCAAGGCCCTCCCCAGGGTTTCGAGCAGTACTTC.

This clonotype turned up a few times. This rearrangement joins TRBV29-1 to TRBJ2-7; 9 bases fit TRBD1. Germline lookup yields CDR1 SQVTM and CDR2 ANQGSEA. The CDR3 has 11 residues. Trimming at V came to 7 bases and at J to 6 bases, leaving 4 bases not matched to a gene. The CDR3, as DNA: TGCAGCGCACAGGGGGCCGGCGAGCAGTACTTC. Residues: CSAQGAGEQYF.

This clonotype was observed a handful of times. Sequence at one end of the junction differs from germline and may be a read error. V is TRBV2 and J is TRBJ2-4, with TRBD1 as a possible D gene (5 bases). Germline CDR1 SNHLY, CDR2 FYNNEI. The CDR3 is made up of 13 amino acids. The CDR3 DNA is TGTGCCAGCAGTATCCCTCAGGGAACATTCAGTAGATTC. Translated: CASSIPQGTFSRF. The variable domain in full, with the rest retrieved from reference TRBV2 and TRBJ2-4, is EPEVTQTPSHQVTQMGQEVILRCVPISNHLYFYWYRQILGQKVEFLVSFYNNEISEKSEIFDDQFSVERPDGSNFTLKIRSTKLEDSAMYFCASSIPQGTFSRFGAGTRLSVL.

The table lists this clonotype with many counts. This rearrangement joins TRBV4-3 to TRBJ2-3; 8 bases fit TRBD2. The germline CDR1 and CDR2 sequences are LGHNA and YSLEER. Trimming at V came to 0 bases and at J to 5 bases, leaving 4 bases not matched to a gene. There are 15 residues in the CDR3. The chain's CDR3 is CASSQDAAGVDTQYF. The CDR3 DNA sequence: TGCGCCAGCAGCCAAGATGCAGCGGGGGTAGATACGCAGTATTTT.

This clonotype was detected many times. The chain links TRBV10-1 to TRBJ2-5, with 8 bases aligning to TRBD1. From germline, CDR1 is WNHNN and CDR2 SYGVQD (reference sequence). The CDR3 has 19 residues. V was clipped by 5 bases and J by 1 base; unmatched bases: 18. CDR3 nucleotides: TGCGCCAGCAGTTCAGGGGGCCTACGGAAAGAACGCTCCCAAGAGACCCAGTACTTC. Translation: CASSSGGLRKERSQETQYF.

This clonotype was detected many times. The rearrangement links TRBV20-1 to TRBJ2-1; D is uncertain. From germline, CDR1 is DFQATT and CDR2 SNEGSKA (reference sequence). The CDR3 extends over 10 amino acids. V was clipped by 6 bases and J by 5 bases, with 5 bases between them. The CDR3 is CSAYHNEQFF. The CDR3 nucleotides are TGCAGTGCCTACCACAATGAGCAGTTCTTC.

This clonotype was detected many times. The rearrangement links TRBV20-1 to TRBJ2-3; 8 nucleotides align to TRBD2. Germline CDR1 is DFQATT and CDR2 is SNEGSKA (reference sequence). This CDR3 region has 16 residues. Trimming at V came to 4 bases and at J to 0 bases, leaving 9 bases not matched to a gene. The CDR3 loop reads CSATSAGGESTDTQYF. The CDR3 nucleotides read TGCAGTGCTACATCGGCGGGGGGCGAAAGCACAGATACGCAGTATTTT.

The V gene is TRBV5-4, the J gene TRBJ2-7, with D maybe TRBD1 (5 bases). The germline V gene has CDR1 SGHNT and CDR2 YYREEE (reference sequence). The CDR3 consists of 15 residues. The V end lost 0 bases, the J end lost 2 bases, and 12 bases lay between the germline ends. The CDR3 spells CASSLDQGFTYEQYF. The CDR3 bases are TGTGCCAGCAGCTTGGATCAGGGTTTTACCTACGAGCAGTACTTC.

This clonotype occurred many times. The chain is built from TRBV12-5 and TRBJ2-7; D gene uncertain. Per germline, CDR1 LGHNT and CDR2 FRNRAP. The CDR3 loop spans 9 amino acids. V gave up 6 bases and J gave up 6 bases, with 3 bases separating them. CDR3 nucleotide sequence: TGTGCTAGTGGGGTCGAGCAGTACTTC. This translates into CASGVEQYF.

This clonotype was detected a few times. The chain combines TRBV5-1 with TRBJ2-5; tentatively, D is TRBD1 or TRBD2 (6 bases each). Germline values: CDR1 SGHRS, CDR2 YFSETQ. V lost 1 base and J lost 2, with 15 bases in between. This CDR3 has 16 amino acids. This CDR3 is CASSLMGRGRQETQYF. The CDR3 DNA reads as TGCGCCAGCAGCTTGATGGGAAGGGGGAGGCAAGAGACCCAGTACTTC.

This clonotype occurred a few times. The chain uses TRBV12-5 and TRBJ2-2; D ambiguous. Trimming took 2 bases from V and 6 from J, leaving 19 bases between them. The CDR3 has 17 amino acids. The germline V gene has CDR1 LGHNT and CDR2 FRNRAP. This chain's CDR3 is CASGLRQPFEGAGELFF. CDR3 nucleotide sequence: TGTGCTAGTGGTTTGCGGCAACCCTTCGAAGGAGCCGGGGAGCTGTTTTTT.

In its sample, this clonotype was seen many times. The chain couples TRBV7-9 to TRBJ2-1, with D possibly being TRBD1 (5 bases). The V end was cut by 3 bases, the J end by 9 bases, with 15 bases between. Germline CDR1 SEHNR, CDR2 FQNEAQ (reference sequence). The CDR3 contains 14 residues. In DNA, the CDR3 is TGTGCCAGCAGCTTGCGTTTAGGGGTGATTGAGCAGTTCTTC. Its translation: CASSLRLGVIEQFF.

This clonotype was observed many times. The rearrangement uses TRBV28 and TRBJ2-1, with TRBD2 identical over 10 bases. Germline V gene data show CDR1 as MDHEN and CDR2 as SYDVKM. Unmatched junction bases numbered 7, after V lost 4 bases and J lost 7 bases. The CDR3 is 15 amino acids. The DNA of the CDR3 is TGTGCCAGCAGTTCCCCCAGCGGGGGGGCTAATGAGCAGTTCTTC. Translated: CASSSPSGGANEQFF. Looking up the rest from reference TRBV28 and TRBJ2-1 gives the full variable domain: DVKVTQSSRYLVKRTGEKVFLECVQDMDHENMFWYRQDPGLGLRLIYFSYDVKMKEKGDIPEGYSVSREKKERFSLILESASTNQTSMYLCASSSPSGGANEQFFGPGTRLTVL.

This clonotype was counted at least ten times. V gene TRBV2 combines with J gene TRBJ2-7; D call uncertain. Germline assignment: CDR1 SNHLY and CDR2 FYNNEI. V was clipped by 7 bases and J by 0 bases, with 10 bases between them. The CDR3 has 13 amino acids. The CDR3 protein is CASNGILSYEQYF. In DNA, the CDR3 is TGTGCCAGCAATGGGATCCTCTCCTACGAGCAGTACTTC.

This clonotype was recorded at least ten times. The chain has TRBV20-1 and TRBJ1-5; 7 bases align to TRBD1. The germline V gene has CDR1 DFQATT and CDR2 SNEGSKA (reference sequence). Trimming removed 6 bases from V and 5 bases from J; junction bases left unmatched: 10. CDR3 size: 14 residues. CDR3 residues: CSAAPPGGDQPQHF. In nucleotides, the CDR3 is TGCAGTGCGGCCCCGCCAGGGGGGGATCAGCCCCAGCATTTT.

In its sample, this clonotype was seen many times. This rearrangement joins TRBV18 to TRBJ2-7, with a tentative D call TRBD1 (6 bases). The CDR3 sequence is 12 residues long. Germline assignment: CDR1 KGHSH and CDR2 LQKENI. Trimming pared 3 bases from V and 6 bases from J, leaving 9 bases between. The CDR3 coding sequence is TGTGCCAGCTCACCGAGGACAGCCGAGCAGTACTTC. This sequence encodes CASSPRTAEQYF.

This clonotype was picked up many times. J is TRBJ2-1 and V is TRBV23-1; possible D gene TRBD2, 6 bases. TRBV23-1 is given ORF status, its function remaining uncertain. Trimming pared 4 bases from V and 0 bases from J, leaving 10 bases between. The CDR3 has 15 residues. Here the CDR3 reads CASSPPGLSYNEQFF. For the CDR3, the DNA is TGCGCCAGCAGTCCACCGGGACTCTCCTACAATGAGCAGTTCTTC.

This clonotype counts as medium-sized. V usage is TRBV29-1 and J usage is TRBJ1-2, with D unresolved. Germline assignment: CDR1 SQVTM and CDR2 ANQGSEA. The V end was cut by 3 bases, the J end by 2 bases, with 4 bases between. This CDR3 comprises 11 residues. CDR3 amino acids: CSVDRNYGYTF. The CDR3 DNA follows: TGCAGCGTTGACCGCAACTATGGCTACACCTTC.

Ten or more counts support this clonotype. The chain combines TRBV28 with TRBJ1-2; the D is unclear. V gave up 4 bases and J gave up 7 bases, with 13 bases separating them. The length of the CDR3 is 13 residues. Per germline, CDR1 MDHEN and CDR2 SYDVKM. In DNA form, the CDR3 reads TGTGCCAGCAGTTCCTTAACGGTGGGTGGCTACACCTTC. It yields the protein CASSSLTVGGYTF.

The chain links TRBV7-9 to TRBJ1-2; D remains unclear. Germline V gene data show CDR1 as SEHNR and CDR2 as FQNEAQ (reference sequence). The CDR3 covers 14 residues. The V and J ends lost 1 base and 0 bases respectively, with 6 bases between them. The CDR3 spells CASSLVPANYGYTF. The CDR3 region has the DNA TGTGCCAGCAGCTTAGTTCCAGCTAACTATGGCTACACCTTC.

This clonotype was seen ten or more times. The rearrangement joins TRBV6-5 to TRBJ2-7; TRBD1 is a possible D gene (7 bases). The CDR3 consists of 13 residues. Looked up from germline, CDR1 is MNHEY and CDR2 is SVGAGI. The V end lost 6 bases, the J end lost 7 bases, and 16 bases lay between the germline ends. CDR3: CASRYVAGGEQYF. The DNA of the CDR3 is TGTGCCAGCAGATACGTCGCAGGGGGGGAGCAGTACTTC.

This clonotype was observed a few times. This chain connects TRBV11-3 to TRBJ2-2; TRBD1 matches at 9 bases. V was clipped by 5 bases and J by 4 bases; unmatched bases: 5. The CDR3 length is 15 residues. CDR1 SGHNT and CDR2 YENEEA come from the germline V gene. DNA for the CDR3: TGTGCCAGCAGCCCTGACAGGGGGGGCACCGGGGAGCTGTTTTTT. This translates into CASSPDRGGTGELFF.